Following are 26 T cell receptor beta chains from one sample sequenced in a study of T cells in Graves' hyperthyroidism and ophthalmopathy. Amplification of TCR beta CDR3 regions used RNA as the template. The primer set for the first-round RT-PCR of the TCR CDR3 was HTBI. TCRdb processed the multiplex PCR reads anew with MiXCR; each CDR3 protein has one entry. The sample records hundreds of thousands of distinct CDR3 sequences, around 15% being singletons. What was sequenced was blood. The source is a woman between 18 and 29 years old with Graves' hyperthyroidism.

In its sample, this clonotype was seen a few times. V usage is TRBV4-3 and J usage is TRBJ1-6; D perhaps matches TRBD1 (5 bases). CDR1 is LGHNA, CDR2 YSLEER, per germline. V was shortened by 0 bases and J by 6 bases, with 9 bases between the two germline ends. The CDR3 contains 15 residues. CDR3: CASSQDGGPNSPLHF. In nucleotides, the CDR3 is TGCGCCAGCAGCCAAGACGGGGGACCTAATTCACCCCTCCACTTT.

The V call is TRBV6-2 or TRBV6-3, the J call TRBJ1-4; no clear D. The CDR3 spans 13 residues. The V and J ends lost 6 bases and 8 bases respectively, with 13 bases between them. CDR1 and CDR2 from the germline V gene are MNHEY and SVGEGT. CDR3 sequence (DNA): TGTGCCAGCAGGGACGGGCTACGAGAAAAACTGTTTTTT. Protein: CASRDGLREKLFF.

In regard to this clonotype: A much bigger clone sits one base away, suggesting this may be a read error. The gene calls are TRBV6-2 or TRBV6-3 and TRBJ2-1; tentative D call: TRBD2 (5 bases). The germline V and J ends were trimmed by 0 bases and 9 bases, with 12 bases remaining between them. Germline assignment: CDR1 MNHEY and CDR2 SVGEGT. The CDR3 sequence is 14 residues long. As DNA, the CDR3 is TGTGCCAGCAGTTACTCGGTCTGGAGGAGTGAGCAGTTCTTC. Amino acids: CASSYSVWRSEQFF.

CDR3 DNA: TGTGCCAGCAGTTTACAGGGAGAAGGTGAAAAACTGTTTTTT. The encoded protein is CASSLQGEGEKLFF. The chain has TRBV6-5 and TRBJ1-4, with D tentatively TRBD1 (6 bases). The CDR3 contains 14 residues. V lost 4 bases and J 7 bases, leaving 13 bases between the germline ends. The germline V gene has CDR1 MNHEY and CDR2 SVGAGI.

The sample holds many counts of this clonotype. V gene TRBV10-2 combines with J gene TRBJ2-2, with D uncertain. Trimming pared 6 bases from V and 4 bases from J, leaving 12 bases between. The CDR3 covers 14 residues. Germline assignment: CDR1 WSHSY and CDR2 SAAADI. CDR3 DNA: TGCGCCAGCAGCACAGACTGGCTCACCGGGGAGCTGTTTTTT. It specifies CASSTDWLTGELFF.

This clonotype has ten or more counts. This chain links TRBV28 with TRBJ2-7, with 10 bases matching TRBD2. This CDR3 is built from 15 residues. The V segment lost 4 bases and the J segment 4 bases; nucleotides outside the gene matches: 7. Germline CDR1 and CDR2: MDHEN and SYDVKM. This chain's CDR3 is CASSSGTSEDYEQYF. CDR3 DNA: TGTGCCAGCAGTTCAGGGACTAGCGAAGATTACGAGCAGTACTTC.

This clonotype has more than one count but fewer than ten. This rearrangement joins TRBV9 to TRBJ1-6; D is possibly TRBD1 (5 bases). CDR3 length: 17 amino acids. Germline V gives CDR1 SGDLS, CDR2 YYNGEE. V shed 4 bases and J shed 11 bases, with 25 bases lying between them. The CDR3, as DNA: TGTGCCAGCAGCCCTACCCTCGGGACGGATTCGTTTGCACCCCTCCACTTT. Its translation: CASSPTLGTDSFAPLHF.

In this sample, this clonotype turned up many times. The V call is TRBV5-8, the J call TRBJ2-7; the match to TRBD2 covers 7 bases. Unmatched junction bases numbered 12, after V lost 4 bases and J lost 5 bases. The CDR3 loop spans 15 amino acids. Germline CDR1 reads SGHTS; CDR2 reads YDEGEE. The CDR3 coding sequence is TGTGCCAGCAGCGGCGGGGACTACCCTCAGGACGAGCAGTACTTC. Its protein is CASSGGDYPQDEQYF.

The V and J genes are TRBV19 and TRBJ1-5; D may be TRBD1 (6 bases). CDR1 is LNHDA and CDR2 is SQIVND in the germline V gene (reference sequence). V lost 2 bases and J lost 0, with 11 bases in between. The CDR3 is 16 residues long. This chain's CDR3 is CASSISDSYSNQPQHF. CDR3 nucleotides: TGTGCCAGTAGTATATCGGACAGCTATAGCAATCAGCCCCAGCATTTT.

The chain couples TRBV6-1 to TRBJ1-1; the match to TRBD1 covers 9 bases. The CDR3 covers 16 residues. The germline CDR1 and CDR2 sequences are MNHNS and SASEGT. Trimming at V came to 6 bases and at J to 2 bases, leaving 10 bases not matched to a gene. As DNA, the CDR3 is TGTGCCAGCAGAAAATCGACAGGGGGAACAAACACTGAAGCTTTCTTT. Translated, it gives CASRKSTGGTNTEAFF.

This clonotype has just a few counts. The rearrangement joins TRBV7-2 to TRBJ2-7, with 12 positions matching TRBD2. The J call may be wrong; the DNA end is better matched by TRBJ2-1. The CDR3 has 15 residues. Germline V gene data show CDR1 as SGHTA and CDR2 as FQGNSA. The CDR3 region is CASSPSGRAKYEQFF. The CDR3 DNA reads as TGTGCCAGCAGCCCTAGCGGGAGGGCCAAATACGAGCAGTTCTTC.

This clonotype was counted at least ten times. The chain's CDR3 is CASSLRLAGGPSSYNEQFF. The CDR3 DNA is TGTGCCAGCAGCTTGCGACTAGCGGGAGGGCCCAGCTCCTACAATGAGCAGTTCTTC. The J gene is TRBJ2-1, the V gene TRBV13; TRBD2 aligns across 14 bases. Trimming took 3 bases from V and 0 from J; bases not matched to a gene: 7. Germline loops: CDR1 PRHDT, CDR2 FYEKMQ (reference sequence). This CDR3 has 19 amino acids.

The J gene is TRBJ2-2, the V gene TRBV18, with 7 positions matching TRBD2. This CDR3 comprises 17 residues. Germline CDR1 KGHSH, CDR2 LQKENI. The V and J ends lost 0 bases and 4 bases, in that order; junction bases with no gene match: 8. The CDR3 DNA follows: TGTGCCAGCTCACCACCGGCTGGCGGGAGCGTCACCGGGGAGCTGTTTTTT. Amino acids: CASSPPAGGSVTGELFF.

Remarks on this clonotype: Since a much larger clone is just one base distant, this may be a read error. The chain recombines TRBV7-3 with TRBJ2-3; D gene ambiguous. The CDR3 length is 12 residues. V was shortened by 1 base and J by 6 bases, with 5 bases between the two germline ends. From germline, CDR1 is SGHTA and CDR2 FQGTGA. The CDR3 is CASSLMGDTQYF. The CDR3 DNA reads TGTGCCAGCAGCTTAATGGGGGATACGCAGTATTTT.

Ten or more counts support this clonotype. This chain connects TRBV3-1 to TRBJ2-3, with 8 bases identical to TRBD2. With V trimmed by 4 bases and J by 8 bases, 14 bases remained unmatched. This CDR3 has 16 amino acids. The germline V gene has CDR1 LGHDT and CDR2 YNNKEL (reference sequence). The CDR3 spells CASSPPVREGRGTQYF. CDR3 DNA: TGTGCCAGCAGCCCCCCGGTCCGGGAGGGCCGGGGTACGCAGTATTTT.

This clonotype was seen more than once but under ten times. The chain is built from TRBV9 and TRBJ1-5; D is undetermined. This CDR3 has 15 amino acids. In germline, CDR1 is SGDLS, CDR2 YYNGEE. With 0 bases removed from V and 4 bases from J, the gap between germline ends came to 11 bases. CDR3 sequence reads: CASSVGSAPNQPQHF. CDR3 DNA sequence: TGTGCCAGCAGCGTAGGGAGCGCCCCAAATCAGCCCCAGCATTTT.

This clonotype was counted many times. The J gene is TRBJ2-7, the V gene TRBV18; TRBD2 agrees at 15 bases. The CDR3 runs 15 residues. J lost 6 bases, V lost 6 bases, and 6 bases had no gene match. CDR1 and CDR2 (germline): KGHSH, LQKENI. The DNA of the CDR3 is TGTGCCAGCTCGCGACCGGGACTAGCGGGAGGCGAGCAGTACTTC. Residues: CASSRPGLAGGEQYF.

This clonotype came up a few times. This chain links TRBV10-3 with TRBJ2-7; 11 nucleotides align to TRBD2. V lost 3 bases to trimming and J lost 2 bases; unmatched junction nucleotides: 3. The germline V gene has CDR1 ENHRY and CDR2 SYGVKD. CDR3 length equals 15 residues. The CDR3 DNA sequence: TGTGCCATCAGTGACTCGGGACTAGCGGCCTACGAGCAGTACTTC. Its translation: CAISDSGLAAYEQYF.

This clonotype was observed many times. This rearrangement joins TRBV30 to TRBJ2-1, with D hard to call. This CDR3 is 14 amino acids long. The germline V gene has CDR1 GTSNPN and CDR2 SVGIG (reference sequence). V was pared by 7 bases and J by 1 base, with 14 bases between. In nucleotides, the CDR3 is TGTGCCTCCCAGGACGTCCGATCCTACAATGAGCAGTTCTTC. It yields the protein CASQDVRSYNEQFF.

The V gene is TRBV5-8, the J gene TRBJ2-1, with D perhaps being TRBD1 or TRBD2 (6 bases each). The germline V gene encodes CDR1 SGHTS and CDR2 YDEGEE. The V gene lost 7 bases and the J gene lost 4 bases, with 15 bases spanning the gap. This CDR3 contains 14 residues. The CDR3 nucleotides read TGTGCCAGCGGGCGGTGGGGGGCTTACAATGAGCAGTTCTTC. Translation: CASGRWGAYNEQFF.

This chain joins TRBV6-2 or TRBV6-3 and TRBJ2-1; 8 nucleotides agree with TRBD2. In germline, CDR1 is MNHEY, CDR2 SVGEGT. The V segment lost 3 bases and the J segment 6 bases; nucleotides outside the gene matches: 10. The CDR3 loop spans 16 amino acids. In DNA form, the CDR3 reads TGTGCCAGCAGTTATGTGAAGCGGGGGAGCTTCAATGAGCAGTTCTTC. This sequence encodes CASSYVKRGSFNEQFF.

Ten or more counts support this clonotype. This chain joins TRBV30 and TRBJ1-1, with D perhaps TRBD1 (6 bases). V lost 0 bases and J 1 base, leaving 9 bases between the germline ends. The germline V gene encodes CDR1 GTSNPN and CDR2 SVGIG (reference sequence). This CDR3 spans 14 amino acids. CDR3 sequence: CAWSVEGENTEAFF. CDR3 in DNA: TGTGCCTGGAGTGTGGAGGGGGAGAACACTGAAGCTTTCTTT.

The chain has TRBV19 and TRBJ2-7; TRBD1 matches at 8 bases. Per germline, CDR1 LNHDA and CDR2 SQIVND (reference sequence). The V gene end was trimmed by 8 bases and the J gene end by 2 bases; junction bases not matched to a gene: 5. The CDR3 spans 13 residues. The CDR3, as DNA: TGTGCCAGTCAACCGGGACAGGCCTACGAGCAGTACTTC. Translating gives CASQPGQAYEQYF.

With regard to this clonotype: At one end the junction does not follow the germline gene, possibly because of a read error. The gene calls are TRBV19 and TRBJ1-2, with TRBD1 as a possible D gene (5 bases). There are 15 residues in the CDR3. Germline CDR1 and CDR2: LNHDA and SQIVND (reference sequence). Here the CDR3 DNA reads TGTGCCAGTAGGACTCGGGAGCCTCGGGACTATGACTACACCTTC. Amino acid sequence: CASRTREPRDYDYTF.

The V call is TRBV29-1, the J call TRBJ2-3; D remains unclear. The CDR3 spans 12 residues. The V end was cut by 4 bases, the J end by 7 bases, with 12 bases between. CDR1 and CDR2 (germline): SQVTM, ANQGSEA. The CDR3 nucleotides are TGCAGCGTTGTTCCCGTTCTGAATACGCAGTATTTT. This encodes CSVVPVLNTQYF.

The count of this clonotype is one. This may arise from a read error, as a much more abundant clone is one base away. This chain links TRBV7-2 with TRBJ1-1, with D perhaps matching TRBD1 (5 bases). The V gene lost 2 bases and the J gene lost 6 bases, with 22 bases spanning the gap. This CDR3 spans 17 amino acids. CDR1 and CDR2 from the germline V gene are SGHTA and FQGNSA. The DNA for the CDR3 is TGTGCCAGCAGCTTACCGGGGCCCTTCCCCCCCGGCGCTGAAGCTTTCTTT. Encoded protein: CASSLPGPFPPGAEAFF.